The 26 T cell receptor beta chains listed next were all sequenced from one sample in a study of regulatory T cells in long-lasting Graves disease. The time point here: newly diagnosed GD, antithyroid drugs for less than 3 months. The authors made the TCR library using RNA they extracted from PBMCs. To make TCR beta libraries, researchers used iRepertoire HTBI primers and Arm-PCR of CDR3 regions. One entry per CDR3 protein, called by TCRdb with MiXCR from the multiplex PCR reads. The table has 350,000 to 450,000 distinct CDR3 sequences, about 15% seen once; the top ten hold roughly a sixth. These data were also reused for a study on T cells in Graves' hyperthyroidism and ophthalmopathy.

The material was peripheral blood mononuclear cells (PBMCs), obtained at new diagnosis, from a patient treated with antithyroid drugs. These TCRs come from a young woman with Graves disease.

V is TRBV25-1 and J is TRBJ2-3; tentatively, D is TRBD1 or TRBD2 (6 bases each). V was clipped by 0 bases and J by 5 bases, with 12 bases between them. Germline V CDR1 and CDR2: MGHDK, SYGVNS. The CDR3 is 15 residues long. This CDR3 is CASSEYKGGGDTQYF. CDR3 DNA sequence: TGTGCCAGCAGTGAATATAAGGGGGGAGGAGATACGCAGTATTTT. Looking up the rest from reference TRBV25-1 and TRBJ2-3 gives the full variable domain: EADIYQTPRYLVIGTGKKITLECSQTMGHDKMYWYQQDPGMELHLIHYSYGVNSTEKGDLSSESTVSRIRTEHFPLTLESARPSHTSQYLCASSEYKGGGDTQYFGPGTRLTVL.

This clonotype was seen a handful of times. CDR3 in amino acids: CASSLDTTQYF. CDR3 in DNA: TGCGCCAGCAGCTTGGATACGACCCAGTACTTC. The chain uses TRBV5-1 and TRBJ2-5; D not certain. The CDR3 runs 11 residues. Trimming stripped 0 bases from V and 7 bases from J, with 4 bases between. Germline values: CDR1 SGHRS, CDR2 YFSETQ.

This clonotype was found many times. The chain is built from TRBV29-1 and TRBJ2-3; the D gene is possibly TRBD1 (6 bases). V was cut by 4 bases and J by 1 base, with 9 bases left in between. Germline CDR1 and CDR2: SQVTM and ANQGSEA. CDR3 length: 13 amino acids. CDR3 amino acids: CSVVPGGTDTQYF. CDR3 sequence (DNA): TGCAGCGTTGTGCCAGGGGGCACAGATACGCAGTATTTT.

The V call is TRBV12-3 or TRBV12-4, the J call TRBJ2-1; 8 nucleotides line up with TRBD2. CDR3 size: 16 residues. V trimming: 3 bases; J trimming: 7 bases; junction bases outside the gene matches: 11. CDR3 loop: CASSFPPGTSRNEQFF. CDR3 bases: TGTGCCAGCAGTTTCCCCCCGGGGACTAGTAGGAATGAGCAGTTCTTC.

This clonotype was detected ten times or more. The rearrangement uses TRBV12-3 or TRBV12-4 and TRBJ1-4; the D gene is possibly TRBD1 (5 bases). The CDR3 has 16 residues. Trimming took off 0 bases at V and 11 bases at J, with 19 bases between the two ends. This CDR3 is CASSLAPPGREGKLFF. The CDR3 coding sequence is TGTGCCAGCAGTTTAGCCCCGCCAGGCAGAGAGGGGAAACTGTTTTTT.

The rearrangement joins TRBV14 to TRBJ1-2, with D perhaps matching TRBD1 (5 bases). There are 14 residues in the CDR3. Germline lookup yields CDR1 SGHDN and CDR2 FVKESK. V gave up 4 bases and J gave up 0 bases, with 9 bases separating them. The DNA of the CDR3 is TGTGCCAGCAGCCCAGGGCCGGCTAACTATGGCTACACCTTC. Its protein product is CASSPGPANYGYTF.

The sample holds a few counts of this clonotype. The chain uses TRBV20-1 and TRBJ2-2, with a weak D call TRBD1 (5 bases). The CDR3 extends over 13 amino acids. Germline lookup yields CDR1 DFQATT and CDR2 SNEGSKA (reference sequence). V was shortened by 6 bases and J by 3 bases, with 11 bases between the two germline ends. The CDR3 spells CSAPGMDTGELFF. The CDR3 DNA reads TGCAGTGCCCCAGGGATGGACACCGGGGAGCTGTTTTTT.

This clonotype has more than one count but fewer than ten. This chain links TRBV12-3 or TRBV12-4 with TRBJ1-5; 7 positions match TRBD1. This CDR3 spans 15 amino acids. J lost 5 bases, V lost 3 bases, and 7 bases had no gene match. The CDR3 DNA is TGTGCCAGCAGTTTCGGGGACAGAACCTATCAGCCCCAGCATTTT. Its protein product is CASSFGDRTYQPQHF.

This chain joins TRBV10-3 and TRBJ2-3; TRBD2 aligns across 8 bases. V lost 6 bases, J lost 0 bases, and 8 bases stayed unmatched. The length of the CDR3 is 16 residues. The V gene's germline CDR1 is ENHRY and CDR2 SYGVKD. The CDR3 DNA reads TGTGCCATCAGGTCGGCGCTAGCGGGCAGCACAGATACGCAGTATTTT. Residues: CAIRSALAGSTDTQYF.

Many counts were recorded for this clonotype. V and J are TRBV18 and TRBJ2-7; TRBD1 aligns across 8 bases. Germline values: CDR1 KGHSH, CDR2 LQKENI. J gave up 7 bases and V 2 bases, and 10 bases lay outside the gene matches. This CDR3 has 15 residues. The chain's CDR3 is CASSPMGQDGYEQYF. In nucleotides, the CDR3 is TGTGCCAGCTCACCAATGGGACAGGATGGGTATGAGCAGTACTTC.

This clonotype was counted ten times or more. The genes are TRBV5-6 and TRBJ1-2; 7 bases map to TRBD1. V was pared by 5 bases and J by 8 bases, with 9 bases of the junction left unmatched. Germline V gene sequence: CDR1 SGHDT, CDR2 YYEEEE. The CDR3 loop spans 13 amino acids. The CDR3 reads CASSVDRAEGYTF. The CDR3 nucleotides read TGTGCCAGCAGTGTTGACAGGGCAGAAGGCTACACCTTC.

V and J are TRBV27 and TRBJ2-7, with D perhaps matching TRBD1 (6 bases). V lost 5 bases and J 0 bases, leaving 17 bases between the germline ends. Per germline, CDR1 MNHEY and CDR2 SMNVEV (reference sequence). The CDR3 sequence is 16 residues long. In DNA, the CDR3 is TGTGCCAGCAGTCCGCGATCGACAGGATTCTCCTACGAGCAGTACTTC. It yields the protein CASSPRSTGFSYEQYF.

This clonotype was counted many times. The rearrangement uses TRBV12-3 or TRBV12-4 and TRBJ2-1, with 8 bases matching TRBD2. The ends lost 4 bases at V and 5 bases at J; junction bases unmatched: 4. The CDR3 totals 14 residues. Here the CDR3 DNA reads TGTGCCAGCAGTTCTAGCGGGCCGAACAATGAGCAGTTCTTC. Translating it yields CASSSSGPNNEQFF.

This clonotype was picked up a small number of times. The rearrangement joins TRBV7-2 to TRBJ1-2; D is unresolved. Deletions cut 7 bases from V and 10 bases from J, with 28 bases between. CDR1 is SGHTA and CDR2 is FQGNSA in the germline V gene. The CDR3 has 16 residues. CDR3 in DNA: TGTGCCAGCACCCTTAGGAGACCCACATCCTTGGTAGACTACACCTTC. Translated: CASTLRRPTSLVDYTF.

This clonotype showed up many times. J is TRBJ1-1 and V is TRBV3-1; D is unclear. CDR1 LGHDT and CDR2 YNNKEL come from the germline V gene (reference sequence). V gave up 2 bases and J gave up 7 bases, with 8 bases separating them. The CDR3 length is 12 residues. CDR3 protein: CASSQSSREAFF. The CDR3 bases are TGTGCCAGCAGCCAATCCAGTCGTGAAGCTTTCTTT. The full variable domain, with the rest looked up from reference TRBV3-1 and TRBJ1-1, is DTAVSQTPKYLVTQMGNDKSIKCEQNLGHDTMYWYKQDSKKFLKIMFSYNNKELIINETVPNRFSPKSPDKAHLNLHINSLELGDSAVYFCASSQSSREAFFGQGTRLTVV.

This chain joins TRBV5-1 and TRBJ1-3; weak D call: TRBD1 (6 bases). Germline V gene lookup returns CDR1 SGHRS and CDR2 YFSETQ. CDR3 size: 16 residues. Trimming stripped 4 bases from V and 0 bases from J, with 14 bases between. The DNA of the CDR3 is TGCGCCAGCAGCCCTGGGGGCAGCAGCTCTGGAAACACCATATATTTT. As protein: CASSPGGSSSGNTIYF.

This clonotype has at least ten counts. V gene TRBV7-9 combines with J gene TRBJ2-1; 13 bases are a match to TRBD2. Germline trimming cut 3 bases from V and 0 bases from J; bases unmatched to any gene: 11. The germline V gene has CDR1 SEHNR and CDR2 FQNEAQ (reference sequence). This CDR3 contains 20 residues. The CDR3 protein is CASSFPEGLAGHSSYNEQFF. CDR3 coding DNA: TGTGCCAGCAGCTTCCCTGAGGGACTAGCGGGGCACAGCTCCTACAATGAGCAGTTCTTC.

This clonotype was counted ten times or more. The chain uses TRBV3-1 and TRBJ1-2; D perhaps matches TRBD1 (5 bases). The CDR3 extends over 14 amino acids. Trimming left V 4 bases short and J 6 bases short, with 15 bases between. From germline, CDR1 is LGHDT and CDR2 YNNKEL (reference sequence). The chain's CDR3 is CASSPRGGLNGYTF. DNA for the CDR3: TGTGCCAGCAGCCCGAGGGGAGGACTGAATGGCTACACCTTC.

This clonotype was counted at least ten times. The CDR3 sequence is CASSSRDTGNTIYF. CDR3 coding DNA: TGTGCCAGCAGCTCGCGGGACACAGGAAACACCATATATTTT. The J gene is TRBJ1-3, the V gene TRBV7-9; D is possibly TRBD1 (6 bases). The V gene's germline CDR1 is SEHNR and CDR2 FQNEAQ (reference sequence). Trimming shortened V by 4 bases and J by 4 bases, and 11 bases separated the two germline ends. The CDR3 sequence is 14 residues long.

V is TRBV7-9 and J is TRBJ2-3, with 10 positions matching TRBD2. The CDR3 runs 15 residues. The trim removed 2 bases at V and 6 bases at J, leaving 5 bases unmatched. Germline V gene sequence: CDR1 SEHNR, CDR2 FQNEAQ (reference sequence). CDR3 in amino acids: CASSLQLAGSDTQYF. As DNA, the CDR3 is TGTGCCAGCAGCTTACAACTAGCGGGATCGGATACGCAGTATTTT.

This clonotype was seen a few times. This rearrangement joins TRBV20-1 to TRBJ1-5; D possibly corresponds to TRBD1 (6 bases). The CDR3 is made up of 18 amino acids. The germline CDR1 and CDR2 sequences are DFQATT and SNEGSKA (reference sequence). Trimming took 5 bases from V and 0 from J, leaving 23 bases between them. This chain's CDR3 is CSARRPDSKSYSNQPQHF. In DNA, the CDR3 is TGCAGTGCTCGCCGCCCGGACAGTAAATCTTATAGCAATCAGCCCCAGCATTTT.

The chain joins TRBV5-6 to TRBJ2-2; TRBD2 aligns across 7 bases. The V segment lost 5 bases and the J segment 7 bases; nucleotides outside the gene matches: 11. Germline values: CDR1 SGHDT, CDR2 YYEEEE. This CDR3 region has 15 residues. The CDR3 spells CASSGYSGLVGELFF. Here the CDR3 DNA reads TGTGCCAGCAGTGGTTATAGCGGGCTAGTCGGGGAGCTGTTTTTT.

This clonotype was counted ten times or more. The rearrangement links TRBV6-1 to TRBJ2-7; 7 bases line up with TRBD1. V shed 8 bases and J 2 bases; nucleotides not matched to a gene: 6. Germline-derived CDR1 and CDR2 are MNHNS and SASEGT. This CDR3 contains 13 residues. The CDR3 region has the DNA TGTGCCAGCCGGGACAGTGCCGCCTACGAGCAGTACTTC. Encoded protein: CASRDSAAYEQYF.

For this clonotype: A much larger clone sits a single nucleotide away, making a read error possible. The chain links TRBV6-6 to TRBJ2-7; D possibly matches TRBD1 or TRBD2 (5 bases each). Trimming left V 0 bases short and J 3 bases short, with 15 bases between. The CDR3 sequence is 16 residues long. Germline assignment: CDR1 MNHNY and CDR2 SVGAGI (reference sequence). CDR3 amino acids: CASSYSSRDDSYEQYF. The DNA of the CDR3 is TGTGCCAGCAGTTACTCGAGTAGGGACGATAGCTACGAGCAGTACTTC.

In its sample, this clonotype was seen many times. The chain employs TRBV18 and TRBJ1-1, with D hard to call. Trimming left V 4 bases short and J 3 bases short, with 12 bases between. The CDR3 totals 14 residues. The germline CDR1 and CDR2 sequences are KGHSH and LQKENI. This CDR3 reads CASSLNRGDTEAFF. CDR3 bases: TGTGCCAGCTCACTCAACCGGGGTGACACTGAAGCTTTCTTT.

This clonotype was detected ten times or more. The rearrangement uses TRBV24-1 and TRBJ2-1, with 10 bases that match TRBD2. V lost 7 bases and J lost 3; bases outside the gene matches: 11. The CDR3 has 17 residues. CDR1 is KGHDR, CDR2 SFDVKD, per germline. The CDR3 sequence is CATRPGRTSGDYNEQFF. Here the CDR3 DNA reads TGTGCCACCAGGCCGGGTAGGACTAGCGGAGACTACAATGAGCAGTTCTTC.